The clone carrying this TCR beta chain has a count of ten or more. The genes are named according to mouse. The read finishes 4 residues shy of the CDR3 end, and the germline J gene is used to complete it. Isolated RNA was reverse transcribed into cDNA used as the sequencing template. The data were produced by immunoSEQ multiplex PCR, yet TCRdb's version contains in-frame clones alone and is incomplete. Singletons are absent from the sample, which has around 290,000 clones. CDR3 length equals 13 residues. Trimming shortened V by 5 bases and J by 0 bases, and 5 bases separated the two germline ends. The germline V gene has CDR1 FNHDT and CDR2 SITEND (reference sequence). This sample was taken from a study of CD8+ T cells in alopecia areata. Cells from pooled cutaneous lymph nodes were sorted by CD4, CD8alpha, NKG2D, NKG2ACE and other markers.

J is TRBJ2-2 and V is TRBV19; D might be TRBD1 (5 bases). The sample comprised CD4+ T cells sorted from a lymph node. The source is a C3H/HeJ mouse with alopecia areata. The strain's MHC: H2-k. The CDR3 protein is CASRTANTGQLYF. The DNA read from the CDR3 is TGTGCCAGCAGGACAGCAAACACCGGG.